This T cell receptor (beta chain) is from a study of blood T cell repertoires in COVID-19 (dated by TCRdb to between 2020 and 2021). About the study as a whole: The collaborator samples originated in the United States, Italy and Spain and spanned the acute and convalescent phases of COVID-19. The samples were drawn from two sources: the first 160 participants of the ongoing ImmuneRACE study, and 1,000 to 1,500 subjects contributed by 6 global collaborators. The repertoires were made available in a free public database intended to serve as a resource for research on the immune response to SARS-CoV-2. Subjects who had been exposed to COVID-19, were actively infected with it, or had recovered from it provided the deeply sampled blood TCRbeta repertoires that made up the dataset. The material from the prospective study consisted of cDNA or gDNA derived from T cells, B-cell-depleted T cells, or PBMCs. Where available, HLA class I and class II types were taken from metadata supplied by the sample provider and were not determined by assay-based typing. Nearly every sample came with metadata listing a de-identified subject ID, COVID-19 status, age in years and sex. Points the paper makes about the study in general: How much clinical and demographic metadata was included differed by source and by participant, and the metadata was provided uncurated.

Concerning this clone: Its antigen is still unknown. No per-base quality is available; no much larger clone lies one base away.

The immunoSEQ Assay, a bias-controlled multiplex PCR, was used to amplify TCRbeta CDR3 regions from genomic DNA. As for the original processing: Nucleated cell counts per sample were estimated from amplification of reference gene primers within the assay. To quantify the absolute abundance of each unique TCRbeta CDR3 rearrangement, sequence reads were collapsed and filtered. For each sample, productive Simpson clonality was calculated as the square root of Simpson's diversity index across productive rearrangements. The clones in this table, taken by TCRdb from immuneACCESS, are in-frame only. Not every clone is retained; where verified, under half of the shortfall comes from an unresolved V gene, and the cause of the rest is unknown. V and J calls and clone size are those listed in that table; D and trimming were worked out from the DNA. Here the sample has around 160,000 clones; 88% occur a single time. About 2.3% of the sample lies in the top ten.

The collaborating institutions used their own protocols to collect whole blood in K2EDTA tubes. For TCRbeta analysis, collaborators shipped samples in one of three forms: frozen whole blood, isolated PBMCs, or DNA extracted from either of those sample types. For CDR1 and CDR2, the germline V gene lists MDHEN and SYDVKM. From its cysteine to its phenylalanine, the CDR3 spans 15 amino acids. The kept DNA is CDR3 alone, 45 bases in frame from the first base. V has 5 bases trimmed and J has 8 bases trimmed; junction bases matching no gene number 14. The TCR comes from a human donor in a cohort sampled during active COVID-19. The sample was peripheral blood. The chain is assembled from TRBV28 and TRBJ1-2, with 7 middle bases fitting TRBD1. This receptor has the CDR3 CASSPPGQQVDGYTF. The DNA sequence is TGTGCCAGCAGTCCCCCGGGACAGCAAGTGGACGGCTACACCTTC.